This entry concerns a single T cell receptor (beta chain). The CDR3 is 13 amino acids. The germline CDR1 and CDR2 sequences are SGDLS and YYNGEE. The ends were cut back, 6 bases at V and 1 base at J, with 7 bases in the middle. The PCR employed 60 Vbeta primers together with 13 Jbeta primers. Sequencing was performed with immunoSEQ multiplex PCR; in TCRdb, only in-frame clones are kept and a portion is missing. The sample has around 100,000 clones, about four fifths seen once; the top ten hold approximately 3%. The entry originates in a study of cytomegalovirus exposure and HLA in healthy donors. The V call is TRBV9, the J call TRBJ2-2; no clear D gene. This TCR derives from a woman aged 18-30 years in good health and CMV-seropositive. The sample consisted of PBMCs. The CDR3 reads CASTLGNTGELFF. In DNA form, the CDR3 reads TGTGCCAGCACCCTAGGGAACACCGGGGAGCTGTTTTTT.